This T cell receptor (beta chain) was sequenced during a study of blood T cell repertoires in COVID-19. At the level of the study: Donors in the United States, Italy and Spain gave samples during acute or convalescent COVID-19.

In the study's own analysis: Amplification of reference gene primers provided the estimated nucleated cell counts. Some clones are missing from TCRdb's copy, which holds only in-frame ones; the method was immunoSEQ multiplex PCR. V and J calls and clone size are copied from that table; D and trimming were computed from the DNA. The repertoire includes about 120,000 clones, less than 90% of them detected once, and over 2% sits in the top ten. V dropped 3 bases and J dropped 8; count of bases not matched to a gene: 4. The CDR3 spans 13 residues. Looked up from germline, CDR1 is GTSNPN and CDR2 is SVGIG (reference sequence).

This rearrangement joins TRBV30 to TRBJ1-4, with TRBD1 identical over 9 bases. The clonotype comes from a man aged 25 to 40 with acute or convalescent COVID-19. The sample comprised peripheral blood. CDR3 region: CAWRTGGREKLFF. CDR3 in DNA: TGTGCCTGGAGGACAGGGGGTCGCGAAAAACTGTTTTTT.